Below, one TCR beta chain is given with its context. This clonotype was counted between two and nine times. Its antigen is currently not known. No clone much larger than this one lies a single base away; base qualities are absent. A patient counted as having stable Graves' hyperthyroidism if no progression to ophthalmopathy occurred over 18 months of follow-up. Hyperthyroidism patients were newly diagnosed, with disease duration under 2 months, and aged 18 to 65 years. The study excluded patients with uncontrolled infections, other autoimmune diseases, pregnancy or lactation. Diagnoses were established on the basis of clinical symptoms, serum thyroxine and TRAb, thyroid ultrasound, and orbital computed tomography. PBMCs were separated from under 11 ml of fresh peripheral blood using Ficoll-Paque density gradient centrifugation. Trizol reagent was used to extract total RNA, and RNA quality was then checked on an Agilent 2100 Bioanalyzer.

The sample belongs to a study of T cells in Graves' hyperthyroidism and ophthalmopathy (dated by TCRdb to between 2018 and 2021). Notes on the research overall: Peripheral blood was collected at initial diagnosis, before any treatment. The paper describes TCR Vbeta CDR3 sequencing of 120 to 150 peripheral blood samples, made up of under 50 ophthalmopathy patients, 70 to 75 hyperthyroidism patients and 17 progressor patients. To identify TCR V-J signatures that set the groups apart, the researchers used a discovery cohort of 100 patients, made up of approximately 43 with Graves' ophthalmopathy and some 55 with stable Graves' hyperthyroidism. The approximately 95 discovery patients were divided at random into training and test sets in a 7:3 ratio. Prospective prediction of ophthalmopathy was tested in an independent validation cohort consisting of 18 to 20 hyperthyroidism patients and more than 15 patients who later progressed to ophthalmopathy. In about six Graves' hyperthyroidism patients, the study also compared T-cell repertoires from thyroid tissue with T-cell repertoires from blood. After sampling, hyperthyroidism patients received methimazole starting at 30 mg daily, and ophthalmopathy patients received high-dose intravenous methylprednisolone.

The investigation overall reported the following: A 13 V-J signature model separated ophthalmopathy from stable hyperthyroidism, with about 90% sensitivity and 81.08% specificity in cross-validation and 80%/75% in testing. No statistical method was used to fix the sample size in advance, and group allocation was not hidden from the investigators. Most expanded thyroid clonotypes (frequency above 0.001) were also detected in blood, suggesting blood repertoires may reflect thyroid immune responses. In validation, the model predicted progression to ophthalmopathy a median of around six months before onset, with 65% to 71% sensitivity and more than 72% specificity.

The TCR beta CDR3 regions were amplified from RNA transcripts. A first-round RT-PCR of the TCR CDR3 used the HTBI primer set with the Qiagen OneStep RT-PCR kit. Libraries were constructed in a second round of multiplex PCR, after which size selection and purification were carried out. Sequencing of the libraries was done on an Illumina HiSeq2000 using paired-end 100 bp reads. The authors' analysis ran thus. Raw data were processed with SOAPnuke, discarding reads with adapters, uncalled bases, mean Phred below 15, or no exact constant-primer or identifier match. COPE v1.2.5 was used to merge the high-quality paired reads, and each unique nucleotide sequence was defined as a clonotype. MiTCR v1.1 was used to align clonotypes to the IMGT TRBV, TRBD and TRBJ reference segments. Only V-J combinations with frequency above 0.0001, covering about 99% of repertoires, were analysed. A TCS score was defined as the ratio between F50 (clonal expansion) and ExV (chaos), using BLOSUM62-based TCRdist between CDR3 peptides within each V-J. Welch's t-statistics and random forest reduced roughly 500 V-J features to 13, which were used in a naive Bayes classifier (R e1071). The public reads were quality trimmed at Q25 with fastp and then assembled into clones with MiXCR by TCRdb, keeping productive beta chains. Each CDR3 protein gets just one entry, which takes the most common genes and DNA from the rows behind it. TCRdb's processing, not the study's, gives the V and J calls here. The sample table contains under 550,000 distinct CDR3 sequences; only one count was recorded for roughly 13% of them. The ten largest account for 5% to 6.5% of the sample.

Spanning cysteine to phenylalanine, the CDR3 consists of 17 amino acids. The entry retains the CDR3 DNA only, 51 bases that are in frame from base 1. The CDR1 and CDR2 encoded by the germline V gene (reference sequence) are LGHDT and YNNKEL. V has 1 base trimmed and J has 6 bases trimmed; junction bases matching no gene number 8. What was sequenced was blood. This chain is built from TRBV3-1 and TRBJ2-1, with 11 bases aligning to TRBD2. The receptor was isolated from a woman aged 18-30 years with Graves' hyperthyroidism. The nucleotide sequence is TGTGCCAGCAGCCAAGTTCGACTAGCGGGATTTTTCAATGAGCAGTTCTTC. This gives the protein CASSQVRLAGFFNEQFF.